What follows is one TCR beta chain and its context. Authors' methods: Nucleated cell counts were estimated from reference gene primer amplification. TCRdb's table, derived via immunoSEQ multiplex PCR, lists solely in-frame clones and lacks some. V, J and clone size were drawn from that table, and D and trimming were deduced from the DNA. This repertoire shows about 97,000 clones, roughly 80% found once; its top ten account for 4.5%. The data were obtained in a study of blood T cell repertoires in COVID-19. Study at large: Acute-phase and convalescent COVID-19 samples originated in the United States, Italy and Spain. PBMCs, B-cell-depleted T cells, or T cells provided the cDNA or gDNA that made up the material.

Germline V CDR1 and CDR2: LNHDA, SQIVND (reference sequence). With 3 bases clipped from V and 4 bases from J, the junction kept 10 bases outside the gene matches. The CDR3 consists of 17 residues. Source material: peripheral blood. V usage is TRBV19 and J usage is TRBJ2-7; 12 nucleotides align to TRBD1. The sequence was obtained from a human donor in a cohort sampled during active COVID-19. The CDR3 here is CASSMNRGTGGRYEQYF. CDR3 coding DNA: TGTGCCAGTAGTATGAATAGGGGGACAGGGGGCCGGTACGAGCAGTACTTC.